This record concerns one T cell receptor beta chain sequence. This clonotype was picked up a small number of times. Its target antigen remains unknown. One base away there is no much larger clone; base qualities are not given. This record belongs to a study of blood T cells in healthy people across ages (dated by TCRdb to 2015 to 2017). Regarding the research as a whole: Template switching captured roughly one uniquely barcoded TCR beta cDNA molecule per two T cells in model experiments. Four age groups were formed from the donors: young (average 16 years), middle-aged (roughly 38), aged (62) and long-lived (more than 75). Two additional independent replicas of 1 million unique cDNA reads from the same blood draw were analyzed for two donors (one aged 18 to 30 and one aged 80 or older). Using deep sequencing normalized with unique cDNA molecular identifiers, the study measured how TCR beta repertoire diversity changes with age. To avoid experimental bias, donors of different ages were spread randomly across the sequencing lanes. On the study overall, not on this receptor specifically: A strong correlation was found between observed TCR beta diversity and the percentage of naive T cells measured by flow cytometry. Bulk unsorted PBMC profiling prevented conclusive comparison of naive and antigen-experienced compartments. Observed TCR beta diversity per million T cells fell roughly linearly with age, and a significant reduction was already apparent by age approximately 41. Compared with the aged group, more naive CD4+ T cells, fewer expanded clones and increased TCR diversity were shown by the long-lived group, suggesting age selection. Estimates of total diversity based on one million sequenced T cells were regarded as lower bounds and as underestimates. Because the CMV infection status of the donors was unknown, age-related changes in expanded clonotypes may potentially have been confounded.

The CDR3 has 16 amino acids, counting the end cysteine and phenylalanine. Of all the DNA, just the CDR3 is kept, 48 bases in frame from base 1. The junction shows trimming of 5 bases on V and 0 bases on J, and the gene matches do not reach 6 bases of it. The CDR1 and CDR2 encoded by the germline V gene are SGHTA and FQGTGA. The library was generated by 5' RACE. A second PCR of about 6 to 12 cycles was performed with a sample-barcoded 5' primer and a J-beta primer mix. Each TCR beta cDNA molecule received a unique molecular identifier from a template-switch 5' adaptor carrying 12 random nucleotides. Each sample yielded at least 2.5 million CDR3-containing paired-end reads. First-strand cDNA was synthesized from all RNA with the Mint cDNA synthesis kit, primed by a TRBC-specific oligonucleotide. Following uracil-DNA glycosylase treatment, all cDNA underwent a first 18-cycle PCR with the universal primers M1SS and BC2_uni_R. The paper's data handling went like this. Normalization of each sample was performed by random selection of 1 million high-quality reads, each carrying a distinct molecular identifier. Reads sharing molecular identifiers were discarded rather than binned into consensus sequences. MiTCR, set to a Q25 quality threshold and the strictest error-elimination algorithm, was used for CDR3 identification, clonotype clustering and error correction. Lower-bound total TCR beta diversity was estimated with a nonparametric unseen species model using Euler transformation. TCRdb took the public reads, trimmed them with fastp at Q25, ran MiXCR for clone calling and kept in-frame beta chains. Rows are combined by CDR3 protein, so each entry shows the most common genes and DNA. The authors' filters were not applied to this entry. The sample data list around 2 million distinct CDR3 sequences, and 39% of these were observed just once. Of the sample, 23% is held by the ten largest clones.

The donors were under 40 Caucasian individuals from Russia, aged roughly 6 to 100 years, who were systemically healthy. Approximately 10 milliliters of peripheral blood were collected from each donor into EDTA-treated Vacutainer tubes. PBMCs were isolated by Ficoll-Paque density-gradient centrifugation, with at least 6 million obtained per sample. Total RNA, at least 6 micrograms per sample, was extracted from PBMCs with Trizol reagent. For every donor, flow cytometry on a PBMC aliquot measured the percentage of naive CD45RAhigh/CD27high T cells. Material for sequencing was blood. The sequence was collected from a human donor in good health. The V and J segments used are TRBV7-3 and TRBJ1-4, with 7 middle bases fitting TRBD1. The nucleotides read TGTGCCAGCAGCAAACAGGGGAGGGCAACTAATGAAAAACTGTTTTTT. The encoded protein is CASSKQGRATNEKLFF.